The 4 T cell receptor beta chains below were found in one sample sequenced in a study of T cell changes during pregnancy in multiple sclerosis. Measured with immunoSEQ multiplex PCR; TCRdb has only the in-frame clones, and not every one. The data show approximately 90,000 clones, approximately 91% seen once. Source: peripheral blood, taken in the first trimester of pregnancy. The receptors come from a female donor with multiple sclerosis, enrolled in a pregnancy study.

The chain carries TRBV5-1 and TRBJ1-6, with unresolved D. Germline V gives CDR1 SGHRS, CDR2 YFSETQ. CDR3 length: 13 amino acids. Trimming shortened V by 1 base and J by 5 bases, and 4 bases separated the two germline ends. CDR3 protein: CASSLTDNSPLHF. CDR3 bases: TGCGCCAGCAGCTTGACAGATAATTCACCCCTCCACTTT.

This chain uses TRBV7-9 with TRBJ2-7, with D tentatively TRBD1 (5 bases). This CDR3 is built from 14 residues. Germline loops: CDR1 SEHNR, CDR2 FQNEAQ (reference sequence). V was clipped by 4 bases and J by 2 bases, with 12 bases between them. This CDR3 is CASSSARATYEQYF. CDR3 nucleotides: TGTGCCAGCAGCTCCGCCAGGGCCACCTACGAGCAGTACTTC.

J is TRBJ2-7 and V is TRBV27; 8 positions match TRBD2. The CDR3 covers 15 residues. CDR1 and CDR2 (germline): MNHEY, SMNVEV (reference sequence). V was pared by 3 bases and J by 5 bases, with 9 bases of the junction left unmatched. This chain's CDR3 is CASSLEVAGNDEQYF. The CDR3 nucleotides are TGTGCCAGCAGTTTGGAGGTAGCGGGAAACGACGAGCAGTACTTC.

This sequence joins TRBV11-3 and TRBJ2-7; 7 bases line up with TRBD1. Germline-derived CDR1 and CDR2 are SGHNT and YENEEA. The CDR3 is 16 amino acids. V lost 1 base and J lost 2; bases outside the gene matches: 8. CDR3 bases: TGTGCCAGCAGCTTAGCGTTCCGGGACAGCACCTACGAGCAGTACTTC. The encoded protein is CASSLAFRDSTYEQYF.